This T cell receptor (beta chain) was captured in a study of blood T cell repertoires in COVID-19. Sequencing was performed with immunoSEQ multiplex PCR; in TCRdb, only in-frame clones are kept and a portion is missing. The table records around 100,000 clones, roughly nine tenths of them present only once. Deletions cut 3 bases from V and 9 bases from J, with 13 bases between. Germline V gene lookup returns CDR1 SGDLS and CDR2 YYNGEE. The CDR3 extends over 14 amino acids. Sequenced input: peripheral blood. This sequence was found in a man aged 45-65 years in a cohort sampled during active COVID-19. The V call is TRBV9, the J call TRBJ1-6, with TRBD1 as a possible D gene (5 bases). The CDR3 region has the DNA TGTGCCAGCAGCGCACAGGAGGGTCGTTCACCCCTCCACTTT. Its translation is CASSAQEGRSPLHF. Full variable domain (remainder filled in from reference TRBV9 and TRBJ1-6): DSGVTQTPKHLITATGQRVTLRCSPRSGDLSVYWYQQSLDQGLQFLIQYYNGEERAKGNILERFSAQQFPDLHSELNLSSLELGDSALYFCASSAQEGRSPLHFGNGTRLTVT.